These 19 T cell receptor beta chains came from one sample sequenced in a study of shared clonotypes between healthy human individuals. Here immunoSEQ multiplex PCR was the method, and the copy in TCRdb shows in-frame clones only, minus some. Here the sample spans 2 million to 3 million clones, 93% being singletons. Input material: naive CD4+ T cells from PBMCs. Subset of the sample: CD45RA+ positively selected. These receptors were taken from a man aged 18 to 30 in good health. Some clones in this sample may be carry-over from other donors' samples.

The chain combines TRBV10-3 with TRBJ2-7, with 7 bases identical to TRBD2. The CDR3 loop spans 14 amino acids. V lost 5 bases, J lost 4 bases, and 8 bases stayed unmatched. Germline V gene sequence: CDR1 ENHRY, CDR2 SYGVKD. CDR3 nucleotides: TGTGCCATCAGTCGGGGGGAGTCATCTTACGAGCAGTACTTC. It encodes CAISRGESSYEQYF.

This clone was observed once. The rearrangement joins TRBV6-5 to TRBJ1-3, with no clear D. Germline values: CDR1 MNHEY, CDR2 SVGAGI. V was pared by 6 bases and J by 0 bases, with 12 bases between. The CDR3 extends over 15 amino acids. The CDR3, as DNA: TGTGCCAGCAGCACCGCGGGAAGCTCTGGAAACACCATATATTTT. It yields the protein CASSTAGSSGNTIYF.

The chain employs TRBV7-2 and TRBJ2-3; TRBD2 matches at 7 bases. Trimming took 7 bases from V and 0 from J; bases not matched to a gene: 10. CDR1 and CDR2 from the germline V gene are SGHTA and FQGNSA. This CDR3 has 16 amino acids. CDR3 coding DNA: TGTGCCAGCACCCTAGGGAGGGTGACTAGCACAGATACGCAGTATTTT. It specifies CASTLGRVTSTDTQYF.

CDR3 nucleotides: TGTGCCAGCAGTGTTACCGGGACAGGGGGAACCGGGGAGCTGTTTTTT. As protein: CASSVTGTGGTGELFF. This chain connects TRBV25-1 to TRBJ2-2, with TRBD1 identical over 11 bases. There are 16 residues in the CDR3. The ends lost 4 bases at V and 5 bases at J; junction bases unmatched: 6. Germline values: CDR1 MGHDK, CDR2 SYGVNS.

This rearrangement joins TRBV5-1 to TRBJ1-1; the D gene is possibly TRBD1 (5 bases). V lost 0 bases, J lost 6 bases, and 15 bases lay in between. Germline-derived CDR1 and CDR2 are SGHRS and YFSETQ. The CDR3 is 15 residues long. The chain's CDR3 is CASSLVEGSNAEAFF. The CDR3 nucleotides read TGCGCCAGCAGCTTGGTTGAGGGGAGTAACGCTGAAGCTTTCTTT.

In regard to this clone: The same CDR3 is also encoded by other DNA sequences in this sample. The chain links TRBV28 to TRBJ2-6; D is unclear. The germline CDR1 and CDR2 sequences are MDHEN and SYDVKM. Deletions cut 2 bases from V and 0 bases from J, with 5 bases between. This CDR3 comprises 15 residues. In DNA, the CDR3 is TGTGCCAGCAGTTTAAGCAGCTCTGGGGCCAACGTCCTGACTTTC. This sequence encodes CASSLSSSGANVLTF.

The genes are TRBV19 and TRBJ1-5; D is ambiguous. CDR3 length: 15 amino acids. The germline gives CDR1 LNHDA, CDR2 SQIVND (reference sequence). Trimming removed 3 bases at V and 0 bases at J, with 9 bases between. CDR3 amino acids: CASSIIVHSNQPQHF. CDR3 nucleotide sequence: TGTGCCAGTAGTATTATAGTTCATAGCAATCAGCCCCAGCATTTT.

This chain connects TRBV6-6 to TRBJ2-5; TRBD1 or TRBD2 may be the D gene (6 bases each). Germline-derived CDR1 and CDR2 are MNHNY and SVGAGI (reference sequence). V was clipped by 2 bases and J by 5 bases, with 15 bases between them. The CDR3 totals 15 residues. CDR3 loop: CASSYVLGGRETQYF. The CDR3 DNA reads TGTGCCAGCAGTTACGTACTAGGGGGGAGGGAGACCCAGTACTTC.

This rearrangement joins TRBV7-9 to TRBJ2-1; D might be TRBD2 (5 bases). This CDR3 contains 17 residues. Trimming took 0 bases from V and 10 from J, leaving 22 bases between them. Germline V CDR1 and CDR2: SEHNR, FQNEAQ (reference sequence). CDR3 DNA sequence: TGTGCCAGCAGCTTAGCGTTAAGCGGCAGATCGGGAAACGAGCAGTTCTTC. This gives the protein CASSLALSGRSGNEQFF.

This clone showed up just once. V is TRBV19 and J is TRBJ2-7; TRBD2 agrees at 8 bases. With V trimmed by 4 bases and J by 2 bases, 10 bases remained unmatched. CDR1 is LNHDA and CDR2 is SQIVND in the germline V gene (reference sequence). The CDR3 contains 16 residues. The CDR3 region is CASSSRVTAGAYEQYF. The CDR3 DNA reads as TGTGCCAGTAGTAGTCGGGTAACAGCGGGAGCCTACGAGCAGTACTTC.

The chain combines TRBV27 with TRBJ1-4, with 10 bases matching TRBD1. CDR3 length: 18 amino acids. Germline CDR1 reads MNHEY; CDR2 reads SMNVEV (reference sequence). The J segment lost 3 bases and the V segment lost 3 bases, leaving 10 bases of the junction unmatched. In DNA, the CDR3 is TGTGCCAGCAGTTTCGCCGGGACAGGGGTGTGGGCTAATGAAAAACTGTTTTTT. Its protein is CASSFAGTGVWANEKLFF.

The chain links TRBV11-3 to TRBJ1-4; D perhaps matches TRBD1 (5 bases). The CDR3 has 16 amino acids. V was cut by 4 bases and J by 5 bases, with 17 bases left in between. Germline values: CDR1 SGHNT, CDR2 YENEEA. In nucleotides, the CDR3 is TGTGCCAGCAGCTCCCAGCGGGGGGGACCCAATGAAAAACTGTTTTTT. This gives the protein CASSSQRGGPNEKLFF.

The chain couples TRBV19 to TRBJ1-2; no definite D call. The V gene lost 5 bases and the J gene lost 8 bases, with 15 bases spanning the gap. The germline CDR1 and CDR2 sequences are LNHDA and SQIVND (reference sequence). CDR3 length: 13 residues. The CDR3 sequence is CASSPSSHWGYTF. The CDR3, as DNA: TGTGCCAGTAGTCCGTCAAGCCACTGGGGCTACACCTTC.

The V gene is TRBV4-1, the J gene TRBJ1-3; 7 positions match TRBD1. Trimming cost V 2 bases and J 0 bases; bases outside gene matches: 13. Per germline, CDR1 MGHRA and CDR2 YSYEKL. The CDR3 has 19 residues. The chain's CDR3 is CASSQYVLVAGGSGNTIYF. CDR3 coding DNA: TGCGCCAGCAGCCAATACGTTCTCGTGGCAGGGGGCTCTGGAAACACCATATATTTT.

This clone has a single count. The genes are TRBV29-1 and TRBJ2-3; D remains unclear. Germline V gives CDR1 SQVTM, CDR2 ANQGSEA. CDR3 length: 17 residues. The ends were cut back, 2 bases at V and 6 bases at J, with 24 bases in the middle. CDR3 DNA: TGCAGCGTTGAAAGAGATGGCCCTCTCCTTTGGTCTGATACGCAGTATTTT. Protein product: CSVERDGPLLWSDTQYF.

This chain uses TRBV7-9 with TRBJ2-7; TRBD1 agrees at 8 bases. V trimming: 3 bases; J trimming: 3 bases; junction bases outside the gene matches: 7. This CDR3 has 15 residues. Germline CDR1 and CDR2: SEHNR and FQNEAQ (reference sequence). CDR3 protein: CASSFRTGSSYEQYF. For the CDR3, the DNA is TGTGCCAGCAGCTTTCGGACAGGGAGCAGCTACGAGCAGTACTTC.

This clone was picked up one time. The V gene is TRBV5-8, the J gene TRBJ1-3, with D unresolved. In germline, CDR1 is SGHTS, CDR2 YDEGEE. The CDR3 sequence is 15 residues long. V was shortened by 0 bases and J by 0 bases, with 7 bases between the two germline ends. The CDR3 is CASSLGGGSGNTIYF. CDR3 coding DNA: TGTGCCAGCAGCTTGGGCGGAGGCTCTGGAAACACCATATATTTT.

The chain joins TRBV6-5 to TRBJ1-6, with TRBD1 matching over 9 bases. V lost 6 bases and J lost 8; bases outside the gene matches: 8. The length of the CDR3 is 15 residues. Germline V CDR1 and CDR2: MNHEY, SVGAGI. The CDR3 nucleotides are TGTGCCAGCAGGCCGGGACAGGGACGATATTCACCCCTCCACTTT. Its translation: CASRPGQGRYSPLHF.

This chain joins TRBV28 and TRBJ1-2; D is possibly TRBD1 (5 bases). V lost 7 bases and J lost 4, with 13 bases in between. From germline, CDR1 is MDHEN and CDR2 SYDVKM. CDR3 length: 13 amino acids. The CDR3 here is CASKVWGLYGYTF. The CDR3 DNA is TGTGCCAGCAAAGTCTGGGGACTCTATGGCTACACCTTC.